Listed below are T cell receptor beta chains from one sample, sequenced in a study of T cell responses to AZD1222 COVID-19 vaccine. Libraries were prepared by immunoSEQ multiplex PCR; TCRdb keeps only in-frame clonotypes and omits some of them. The table has approximately 150,000 clones, over 85% seen once. Material: peripheral blood, obtained on day 0 of AZD1222 vaccination. These receptors were collected from an adult in good health. Each CDR3 is given with its conserved first and last residue. Each record gives: clone size, D gene, V gene, J gene, CDR3 protein, CDR3 DNA. D genes are given only for firm matches. Clone size is not always given. Where it is, it says once, few, many or a class for expanded clones.

>NA|TRBD2|TRBV24-1|TRBJ2-1
CATSSSSGSNEQFF
TGTGCCACCAGTTCCTCTAGCGGGAGTAATGAGCAGTTCTTC
>NA|NA|TRBV2|TRBJ1-6
CAYRVGSSSPLHF
TGTGCATACCGGGTGGGGAGCAGTTCACCCCTCCACTTT
>NA|TRBD1|TRBV5-8|TRBJ2-2
CASSLQGAGELFF
TGTGCCAGCAGCTTGCAGGGGGCCGGGGAGCTGTTTTTT
>NA|NA|TRBV5-6|TRBJ2-1
CASSFKVRSSYNEQFF
TGTGCCAGCAGCTTCAAGGTTCGAAGCTCCTACAATGAGCAGTTCTTC
>NA|TRBD1|TRBV24-1|TRBJ2-2
CATSDFRQGANTGELFF
TGTGCCACCAGTGATTTTAGACAGGGTGCGAACACCGGGGAGCTGTTTTTT
>NA|TRBD2|TRBV3-1/TRBV3-2|TRBJ2-1
CASSRSVGLADSYNEQFF
TGTGCCAGCAGCCGCTCCGTGGGACTAGCGGACTCCTACAATGAGCAGTTCTTC
>few|NA|TRBV11-2|TRBJ2-7
CASSLGVRLGEQYF
TGTGCCAGCAGCTTAGGGGTGAGGTTAGGGGAGCAGTACTTC
>NA|NA|TRBV25-1|TRBJ2-3
CASSEFGGRGTDTQYF
TGTGCCAGCAGTGAATTTGGGGGAAGGGGCACAGATACGCAGTATTTT
>NA|NA|TRBV28|TRBJ1-3
CASSSSGSGNTIYF
TGTGCCAGCAGTTCGTCAGGATCTGGAAACACCATATATTTT
>NA|NA|TRBV5-1|TRBJ1-3
CASSAGDSGNTIYF
TGCGCCAGCAGTGCGGGGGACTCTGGAAACACCATATATTTT
>NA|NA|TRBV3-1/TRBV3-2|TRBJ2-1
CASSQGGWRRPSYNEQFF
TGTGCCAGCAGCCAAGGGGGGTGGCGGAGGCCCTCCTACAATGAGCAGTTCTTC
>NA|TRBD1|TRBV27|TRBJ1-5
CASSYHRGMSNQPQHF
TGTGCCAGCAGCTACCACAGGGGAATGAGCAATCAGCCCCAGCATTTT
>NA|NA|TRBV6-5|TRBJ1-5
CASSPARVNQPQHF
TGTGCCAGCAGCCCCGCCAGGGTCAATCAGCCCCAGCATTTT
>NA|NA|TRBV5-5|TRBJ2-7
CASSPGLGLRQYF
TGTGCCAGCAGCCCCGGGTTGGGTCTCCGGCAGTACTTC
>NA|TRBD1|TRBV18|TRBJ2-1
CASSSGQASSYNEQFF
TGTGCCAGCTCATCGGGACAGGCCAGCTCCTACAATGAGCAGTTCTTC
>NA|NA|TRBV18|TRBJ2-2
CASSPRANTGELFF
TGTGCCAGCTCACCAAGGGCGAACACCGGGGAGCTGTTTTTT
>NA|NA|TRBV6-5|TRBJ1-5
CASSHNREAQPQHF
TGTGCCAGCAGTCACAACAGGGAAGCTCAGCCCCAGCATTTT
>NA|TRBD1|TRBV5-1|TRBJ2-2
CASSLAGQGAYAGELFF
TGCGCCAGCAGCTTGGCCGGGCAGGGGGCGTATGCCGGGGAGCTGTTTTTT
>NA|NA|TRBV12-3/TRBV12-4|TRBJ2-7
CASSFFGPYEQYF
TGTGCCAGCAGTTTCTTCGGTCCCTACGAGCAGTACTTC
>NA|NA|TRBV4-1|TRBJ2-3
CASQGRGGADTQYF
TGCGCCTCGCAGGGCAGGGGGGGAGCAGATACGCAGTATTTT
>NA|NA|TRBV28|TRBJ2-1
CASRGASSYNEQFF
TGTGCCAGCCGTGGCGCTAGCTCCTACAATGAGCAGTTCTTC
>NA|TRBD2|TRBV5-1|TRBJ2-7
CASSGLAGVNEQYF
TGCGCCAGCAGCGGACTAGCGGGAGTGAACGAGCAGTACTTC
>NA|NA|TRBV3-1/TRBV3-2|TRBJ2-5
CASSRARAQYF
TGTGCCAGCAGTCGAGCGAGGGCCCAGTACTTC
>NA|NA|TRBV28|TRBJ1-5
CATSWSNQPQHF
TGTGCCACCTCCTGGAGCAATCAGCCCCAGCATTTT
>NA|NA|TRBV18|TRBJ2-7
CASSSPGDGYEQYF
TGTGCCAGCTCATCTCCAGGGGACGGCTACGAGCAGTACTTC
>few|TRBD1|TRBV6-1|TRBJ1-3
CASSEPGQGGGNTIYF
TGTGCCAGCAGTGAACCGGGACAGGGGGGAGGAAACACCATATATTTT
>NA|TRBD2|TRBV18|TRBJ2-1
CASSPLLAGAGNNEQFF
TGTGCCAGCTCACCGTTGCTAGCGGGAGCGGGGAACAATGAGCAGTTCTTC
>NA|NA|TRBV7-8|TRBJ1-3
CASSSPEFGNTIYF
TGTGCCAGCAGCTCACCAGAGTTCGGAAACACCATATATTTT
>NA|TRBD1|TRBV10-1|TRBJ2-7
CASSEAGTGFHEQYF
TGCGCCAGCAGTGAAGCAGGGACAGGCTTTCACGAGCAGTACTTC
>NA|NA|TRBV15|TRBJ2-7
CATSRAHRFEQYF
TGTGCCACCAGCAGAGCTCACAGGTTCGAGCAGTACTTC
>NA|NA|TRBV3-1/TRBV3-2|TRBJ2-7
CASSQAGSYEQYF
TGTGCCAGCAGCCAAGCCGGGTCCTACGAGCAGTACTTC
>NA|TRBD1|TRBV5-4|TRBJ2-7
CASSLGTGIFYEQYF
TGTGCCAGCAGCTTGGGGACAGGGATTTTCTACGAGCAGTACTTC
>NA|TRBD1|TRBV12-3/TRBV12-4|TRBJ2-7
CASTFRQGYEQYF
TGTGCCAGCACCTTTCGACAGGGCTACGAGCAGTACTTC
>NA|TRBD2|TRBV2|TRBJ2-1
CASRDTGTSGIF
TGTGCCAGCAGGGACACCGGGACTAGCGGTATCTTC
>NA|NA|TRBV24-1|TRBJ2-1
CATSDTRARASFGGQFF
TGTGCCACCAGTGATACCAGGGCGCGGGCCTCCTTTGGGGGGCAGTTCTTC
>NA|TRBD2|TRBV30|TRBJ2-3
CAGLRTGGGADTQYF
TGTGCCGGCCTCAGGACGGGAGGCGGGGCAGATACGCAGTATTTT
>NA|NA|TRBV6-5|TRBJ1-1
CASTKTGNEAFF
TGTGCCAGCACTAAGACAGGTAATGAAGCTTTCTTT
>NA|NA|TRBV5-1|TRBJ2-7
CASFLRPLMGEQYF
TGCGCCAGCTTTCTTAGACCCCTAATGGGCGAGCAGTACTTC
>NA|NA|TRBV3-1/TRBV3-2|TRBJ1-1
CASSQAINTEAFF
TGTGCCAGCAGCCAAGCCATTAACACTGAAGCTTTCTTT
>NA|TRBD1|TRBV6-5|TRBJ2-7
CASRYRGHPYEQYF
TGTGCCAGCAGATACAGGGGGCATCCATACGAGCAGTACTTC
>NA|TRBD2|TRBV7-3|TRBJ2-3
CASSSGLAADTQYF
TGTGCCAGCAGCTCGGGACTAGCCGCAGATACGCAGTATTTT
>NA|TRBD1|TRBV4-1|TRBJ1-5
CASSQGDRDNQPQHF
TGCGCCAGCAGCCAAGGGGACAGGGACAATCAGCCCCAGCATTTT
>NA|TRBD2|TRBV27|TRBJ2-3
CASSSPLAVPRDTQYF
TGTGCCAGCAGTTCGCCCCTAGCGGTGCCGCGGGATACGCAGTATTTT
>NA|NA|TRBV9|TRBJ2-5
CASSDSVSGETQYF
TGTGCCAGCAGCGATAGCGTAAGCGGGGAGACCCAGTACTTC
>NA|TRBD2|TRBV11-2|TRBJ2-2
CASSSSRLAGELFF
TGTGCCAGCAGCTCCTCCCGACTAGCGGGGGAGCTGTTTTTT
>NA|NA|TRBV7-9|TRBJ1-2
CASSSREPGHYGYTF
TGTGCCAGCAGCTCCCGGGAACCTGGGCACTATGGCTACACCTTC
>few|TRBD1|TRBV30|TRBJ2-7
CAWSRGTGVVYEQYF
TGTGCCTGGAGTAGGGGAACAGGGGTCGTCTACGAGCAGTACTTC
>once|TRBD2|TRBV5-4|TRBJ2-2
CASSLAGGAGELFF
TGTGCCAGCAGCTTGGCTGGGGGGGCCGGGGAGCTGTTTTTT
>NA|TRBD2|TRBV5-1|TRBJ2-1
CASSPRTSAPGNEQFF
TGCGCCAGCAGCCCGAGGACTAGTGCCCCCGGCAATGAGCAGTTCTTC
>NA|NA|TRBV11-2|TRBJ1-1
CASSSIRGGTEAFF
TGTGCCAGCAGCTCTATTCGAGGGGGCACTGAAGCTTTCTTT
>NA|NA|TRBV7-9|TRBJ2-3
CASSLAALGGTDTQYF
TGTGCCAGCAGCTTAGCAGCGCTGGGGGGCACAGATACGCAGTATTTT
>NA|NA|TRBV4-1|TRBJ1-2
CASSQSIIGGYTF
TGCGCCAGCAGCCAATCGATAATAGGCGGCTACACCTTC
>NA|NA|TRBV9|TRBJ2-1
CASSPGPTYNEQFF
TGTGCCAGCAGCCCCGGGCCAACCTACAATGAGCAGTTCTTC
>few|TRBD2|TRBV7-6|TRBJ2-1
CASSSRLAGVLNEQFF
TGTGCCAGCAGCTCCCGACTAGCGGGAGTACTTAATGAGCAGTTCTTC
>NA|NA|TRBV9|TRBJ2-5
CASSSGGRVETQYF
TGTGCCAGCAGCTCCGGGGGCAGGGTGGAGACCCAGTACTTC
>NA|TRBD1|TRBV30|TRBJ1-2
CAWSADREHVAGYTF
TGTGCCTGGAGTGCGGACAGGGAGCATGTGGCGGGCTACACCTTC
>NA|NA|TRBV30|TRBJ1-2
CAWMGFWGSGYYGYTF
TGTGCCTGGATGGGATTCTGGGGCTCGGGGTACTATGGCTACACCTTC
>NA|NA|TRBV27|TRBJ1-1
CASSSRRGGTEAFF
TGTGCCAGCAGTTCTCGTCGAGGGGGTACTGAAGCTTTCTTT
>NA|TRBD2|TRBV15|TRBJ2-7
CATSRDLIAGGGEQYF
TGTGCCACCAGCAGAGATCTGATAGCGGGAGGTGGCGAGCAGTACTTC
>NA|NA|TRBV13|TRBJ2-3
CASSVARERATDTQYF
TGTGCCAGCAGCGTAGCCCGGGAGCGAGCGACAGATACGCAGTATTTT